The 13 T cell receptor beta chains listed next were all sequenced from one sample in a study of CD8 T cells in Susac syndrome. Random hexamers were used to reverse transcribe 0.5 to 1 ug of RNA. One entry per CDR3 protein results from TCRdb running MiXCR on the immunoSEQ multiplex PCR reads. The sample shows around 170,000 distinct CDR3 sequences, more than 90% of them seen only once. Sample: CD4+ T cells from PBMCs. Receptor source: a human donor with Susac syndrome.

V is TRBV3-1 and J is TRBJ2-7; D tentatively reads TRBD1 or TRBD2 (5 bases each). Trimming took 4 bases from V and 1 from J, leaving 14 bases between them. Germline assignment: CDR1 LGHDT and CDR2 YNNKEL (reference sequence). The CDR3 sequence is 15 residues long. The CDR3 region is CASSRVRDASYEQYF. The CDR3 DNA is TGTGCCAGCAGCCGAGTCCGGGACGCATCCTACGAGCAGTACTTC.

The CDR3 reads CAWSEDTQYF. In nucleotides, the CDR3 is TGTGCCTGGTCGGAGGATACGCAGTATTTT. The V call is TRBV30, the J call TRBJ2-3; unclear D gene. This CDR3 comprises 10 residues. The germline gives CDR1 GTSNPN, CDR2 SVGIG (reference sequence). The germline V and J ends were trimmed by 5 bases and 6 bases, with 6 bases remaining between them. The full variable domain, with the rest looked up from reference TRBV30 and TRBJ2-3, is SQTIHQWPATLVQPVGSPLSLECTVEGTSNPNLYWYRQAAGRGLQLLFYSVGIGQISSEVPQNLSASRPQDRQFILSSKKLLLSDSGFYLCAWSEDTQYFGPGTRLTVL.

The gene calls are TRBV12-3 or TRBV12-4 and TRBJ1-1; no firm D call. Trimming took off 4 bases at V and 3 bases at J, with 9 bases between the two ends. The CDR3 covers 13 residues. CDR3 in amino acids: CASSWGADTEAFF. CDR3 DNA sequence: TGTGCCAGCAGTTGGGGTGCCGACACTGAAGCTTTCTTT.

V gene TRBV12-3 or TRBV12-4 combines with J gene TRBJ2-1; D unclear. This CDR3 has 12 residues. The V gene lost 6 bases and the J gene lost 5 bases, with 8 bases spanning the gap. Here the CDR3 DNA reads TGTGCCAGCAGCTCCCAAAACAATGAGCAGTTCTTC. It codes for CASSSQNNEQFF.

In DNA form, the CDR3 reads TGTGCCAGCATCAACGGGGGCACTGAAGCTTTCTTT. It codes for CASINGGTEAFF. The V and J genes are TRBV2 and TRBJ1-1; D is possibly TRBD1 (5 bases). Germline V gives CDR1 SNHLY, CDR2 FYNNEI. V lost 7 bases, J lost 4 bases, and 10 bases lay in between. The CDR3 sequence is 12 residues long.

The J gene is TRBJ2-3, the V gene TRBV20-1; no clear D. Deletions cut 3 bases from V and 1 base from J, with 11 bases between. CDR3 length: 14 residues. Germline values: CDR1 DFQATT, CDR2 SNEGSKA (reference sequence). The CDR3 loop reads CSASPLVGTDTQYF. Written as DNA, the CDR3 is TGCAGTGCTAGTCCCCTAGTAGGCACAGATACGCAGTATTTT.

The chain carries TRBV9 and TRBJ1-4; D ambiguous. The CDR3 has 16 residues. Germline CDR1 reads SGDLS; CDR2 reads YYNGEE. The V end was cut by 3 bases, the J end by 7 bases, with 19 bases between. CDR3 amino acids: CASSAGGRREIEKLFF. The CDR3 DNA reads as TGTGCCAGCAGCGCCGGAGGACGTAGGGAGATTGAAAAACTGTTTTTT.

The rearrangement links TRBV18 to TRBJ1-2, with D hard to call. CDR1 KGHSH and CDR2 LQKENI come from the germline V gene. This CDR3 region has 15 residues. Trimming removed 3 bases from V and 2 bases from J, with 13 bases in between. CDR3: CASSPSAETNYGYTF. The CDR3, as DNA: TGTGCCAGCTCACCGTCTGCAGAGACGAACTATGGCTACACCTTC.

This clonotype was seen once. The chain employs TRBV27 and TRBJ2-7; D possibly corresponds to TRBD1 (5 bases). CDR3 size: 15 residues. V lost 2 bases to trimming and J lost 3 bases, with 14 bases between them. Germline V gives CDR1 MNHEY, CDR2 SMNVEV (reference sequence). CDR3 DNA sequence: TGTGCCAGCAGTTTAGGAAAGGGGCGAGACTACGAGCAGTACTTC. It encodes CASSLGKGRDYEQYF.

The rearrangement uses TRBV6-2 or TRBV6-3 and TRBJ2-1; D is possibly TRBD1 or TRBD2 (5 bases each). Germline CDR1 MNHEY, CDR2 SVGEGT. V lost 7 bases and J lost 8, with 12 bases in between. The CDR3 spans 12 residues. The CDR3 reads CASKRGGYEQFF. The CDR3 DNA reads TGTGCCAGCAAACGGGGCGGCTATGAGCAGTTCTTC.

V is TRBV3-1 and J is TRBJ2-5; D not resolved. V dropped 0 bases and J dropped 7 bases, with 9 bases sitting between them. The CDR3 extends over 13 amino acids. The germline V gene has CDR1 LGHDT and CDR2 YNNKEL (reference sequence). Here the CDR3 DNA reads TGTGCCAGCAGCCAAGATAGGGTCGGGACCCAGTACTTC. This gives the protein CASSQDRVGTQYF.

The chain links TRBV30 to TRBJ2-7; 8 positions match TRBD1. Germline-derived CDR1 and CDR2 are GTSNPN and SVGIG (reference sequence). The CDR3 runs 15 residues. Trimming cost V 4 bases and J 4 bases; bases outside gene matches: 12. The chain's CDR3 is CAWIIDFDRGYEQYF. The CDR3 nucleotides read TGTGCCTGGATCATTGATTTCGACAGGGGTTACGAGCAGTACTTC.

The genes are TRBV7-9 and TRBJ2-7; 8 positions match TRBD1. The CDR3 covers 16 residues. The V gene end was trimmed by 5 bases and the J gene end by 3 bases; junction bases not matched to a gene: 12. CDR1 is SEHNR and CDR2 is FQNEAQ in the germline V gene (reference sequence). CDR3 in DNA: TGTGCCAGCAGCCCTCGAGACTTACAGGGGGGCTACGAGCAGTACTTC. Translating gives CASSPRDLQGGYEQYF.